One and the same sample provided the 32 T cell receptor beta chains below, sequenced in a study of blood T cell repertoires in COVID-19. Here immunoSEQ multiplex PCR was the method, and the copy in TCRdb shows in-frame clones only, minus some. This sample has approximately 78,000 clones, with roughly 90% found just once. Source material: peripheral blood. All receptors come from a man aged 45 to 65 with COVID-19, enrolled during active disease.

This chain links TRBV9 with TRBJ2-1, with 14 bases that match TRBD2. V lost 3 bases to trimming and J lost 7 bases; unmatched junction nucleotides: 3. Germline CDR1 and CDR2: SGDLS and YYNGEE. This CDR3 has 15 residues. The CDR3 loop is CASSGGLAGENEQFF. The DNA for the CDR3 is TGTGCCAGCAGCGGGGGACTAGCGGGAGAGAATGAGCAGTTCTTC.

V usage is TRBV5-1 and J usage is TRBJ2-5; D perhaps matches TRBD2 (6 bases). V was cut by 0 bases and J by 2 bases, with 8 bases left in between. CDR3 length equals 14 residues. The germline V gene encodes CDR1 SGHRS and CDR2 YFSETQ. The CDR3 coding sequence is TGCGCCAGCAGCTTGGGACTAGGACAAGAGACCCAGTACTTC. Its protein product is CASSLGLGQETQYF.

This chain joins TRBV15 and TRBJ1-1; 8 nucleotides match TRBD1. This CDR3 is built from 15 residues. V lost 3 bases, J lost 3 bases, and 6 bases stayed unmatched. The V gene's germline CDR1 is LNHNV and CDR2 YYDKDF (reference sequence). The CDR3 is CATSSTGGWDTEAFF. DNA of the CDR3: TGTGCCACCAGCAGCACAGGGGGATGGGACACTGAAGCTTTCTTT.

This chain links TRBV27 with TRBJ2-1, with a tentative D call TRBD1 (6 bases). The V and J ends lost 0 bases and 9 bases respectively, with 15 bases between them. The germline V gene encodes CDR1 MNHEY and CDR2 SMNVEV (reference sequence). The CDR3 has 15 amino acids. The CDR3 DNA follows: TGTGCCAGCAGTTTATCCGGCAGGGGTTTAGGTGAGCAGTTCTTC. This codes for CASSLSGRGLGEQFF.

This clone is a singleton in its sample. The genes are TRBV7-9 and TRBJ2-7; 7 nucleotides match TRBD1. The CDR3 contains 15 residues. The germline gives CDR1 SEHNR, CDR2 FQNEAQ (reference sequence). V shed 5 bases, J shed 2 bases, and the junction held 9 bases outside the gene matches. In DNA, the CDR3 is TGTGCCAGCAGCACGCAGGGGGTTAGGGCCTACGAGCAGTACTTC. It codes for CASSTQGVRAYEQYF.

The V gene is TRBV4-1, the J gene TRBJ1-3; D is unclear. There are 13 residues in the CDR3. Per germline, CDR1 MGHRA and CDR2 YSYEKL. V lost 4 bases, J lost 4 bases, and 8 bases lay in between. The DNA for the CDR3 is TGCGCCAGCAGCCCAGGAACGGGAAACACCATATATTTT. Protein sequence: CASSPGTGNTIYF.

The chain is built from TRBV10-3 and TRBJ2-7; D is perhaps TRBD1 (5 bases). Looked up from germline, CDR1 is ENHRY and CDR2 is SYGVKD. The ends were cut back, 6 bases at V and 4 bases at J, with 7 bases in the middle. This CDR3 has 11 amino acids. DNA for the CDR3: TGTGCCATCAGAGACAGTTACGAGCAGTACGTC. This sequence encodes CAIRDSYEQYV.

In this sample, this clone turned up once. V is TRBV24-1 and J is TRBJ2-1; D perhaps matches TRBD2 (6 bases). V was cut by 3 bases and J by 12 bases, with 14 bases left in between. The germline V gene has CDR1 KGHDR and CDR2 SFDVKD. This CDR3 is built from 13 residues. CDR3 in DNA: TGTGCCACCAGTGATATTAGCGGATCACGGCAGTTCTTC. Protein product: CATSDISGSRQFF.

The chain carries TRBV28 and TRBJ1-1; D perhaps matches TRBD1 (5 bases). V was trimmed by 5 bases and J by 1 base, leaving 8 bases between them. CDR3 length equals 13 residues. CDR1 and CDR2 (germline): MDHEN, SYDVKM. This CDR3 is CASSGGSNTEAFF. Here the CDR3 DNA reads TGTGCCAGCAGTGGGGGGTCGAACACTGAAGCTTTCTTT.

The chain recombines TRBV3-1 (or the pseudogene TRBV3-2) with TRBJ2-3; TRBD1 is a possible D gene (5 bases). Deletions cut 4 bases from V and 5 bases from J, with 19 bases between. Germline values: CDR1 LGHDT, CDR2 YNNKEL (reference sequence). This CDR3 spans 16 amino acids. The CDR3 is CASSPRAGLLGDTQYF. CDR3 sequence (DNA): TGTGCCAGCAGCCCCCGGGCAGGGTTGTTAGGAGATACGCAGTATTTT.

The gene calls are TRBV4-2 and TRBJ2-5, with D perhaps TRBD1 (6 bases). Trimming cost V 0 bases and J 2 bases, with 10 bases left between them. Germline CDR1 reads LGHNA; CDR2 reads YNFKEQ. CDR3 length equals 15 residues. The CDR3 protein is CASSQEGASQETQYF. CDR3 nucleotides: TGTGCCAGCAGCCAAGAGGGGGCGTCGCAAGAGACCCAGTACTTC.

This clone was seen once. This sequence joins TRBV6-6 and TRBJ1-2, with TRBD1 identical over 7 bases. This CDR3 contains 18 residues. The junction had 18 bases not matched to a gene; V was cut back by 5 bases and J by 3 bases. The V gene's germline CDR1 is MNHNY and CDR2 SVGAGI (reference sequence). The CDR3 DNA is TGTGCCAGCAGTCCCTTCCTAACCGACAGGGTGGTTGACTATGGCTACACCTTC. Protein: CASSPFLTDRVVDYGYTF.

The rearrangement links TRBV7-3 to TRBJ2-1; 10 bases are a match to TRBD2. CDR1 and CDR2 from the germline V gene are SGHTA and FQGTGA. V was pared by 5 bases and J by 0 bases, with 10 bases of the junction left unmatched. This CDR3 comprises 18 residues. The CDR3 reads CASSLKGLARFSYNEQFF. Written as DNA, the CDR3 is TGTGCCAGCAGCCTGAAGGGACTAGCGCGATTCTCCTACAATGAGCAGTTCTTC.

In its sample, this clone was seen once. The V call is TRBV27, the J call TRBJ2-3; 7 bases map to TRBD1. V lost 3 bases, J lost 2 bases, and 5 bases stayed unmatched. The CDR3 consists of 15 residues. CDR1 is MNHEY, CDR2 SMNVEV, per germline (reference sequence). The CDR3: CASSFGTDHTDTQYF. The DNA for the CDR3 is TGTGCCAGCAGTTTTGGGACAGACCACACAGATACGCAGTATTTT.

The chain carries TRBV7-9 and TRBJ1-1; TRBD1 aligns across 8 bases. The junction had 6 bases not matched to a gene; V was cut back by 5 bases and J by 1 base. CDR1 and CDR2 (germline): SEHNR, FQNEAQ (reference sequence). The CDR3 has 15 amino acids. For the CDR3, the DNA is TGTGCCAGCAGCCCCCAGGGGGCAGGGAACACTGAAGCTTTCTTT. Its translation: CASSPQGAGNTEAFF.

The chain links TRBV6-2 or TRBV6-3 to TRBJ2-7; D ambiguous. Germline V lookup: CDR1 MNHEY, CDR2 SVGEGT. CDR3 length: 14 amino acids. Trimming shortened V by 2 bases and J by 0 bases, and 8 bases separated the two germline ends. The CDR3 coding sequence is TGTGCCAGCAGTTACGGGCAGACCTCCTACGAGCAGTACTTC. It encodes CASSYGQTSYEQYF.

The V call is TRBV7-9, the J call TRBJ2-7, with 9 bases aligning to TRBD1. Germline V gene sequence: CDR1 SEHNR, CDR2 FQNEAQ (reference sequence). This CDR3 has 14 residues. V gave up 5 bases and J gave up 6 bases; unmatched junction bases: 8. CDR3 DNA sequence: TGTGCCAGCAGCCCCGGGACAGGGTACGGCGAGCAGTACGTC. Its translation: CASSPGTGYGEQYV.

This chain joins TRBV19 and TRBJ1-1, with TRBD1 identical over 7 bases. The CDR3 runs to 19 residues. The V gene's germline CDR1 is LNHDA and CDR2 SQIVND (reference sequence). With 3 bases clipped from V and 0 bases from J, the junction kept 16 bases outside the gene matches. The CDR3 reads CASSMILLTGSTLNTEAFF. The CDR3 bases are TGTGCCAGTAGTATGATTTTGCTGACAGGGAGCACCCTGAACACTGAAGCTTTCTTT.

This chain joins TRBV9 and TRBJ2-1, with D tentatively TRBD1 (6 bases). V was shortened by 0 bases and J by 4 bases, with 8 bases between the two germline ends. Germline V gene lookup returns CDR1 SGDLS and CDR2 YYNGEE. The CDR3 is 14 amino acids. The CDR3 coding sequence is TGTGCCAGCAGCGTAGAGGACAGTTACAATGAGCAGTTCTTC. Its protein product is CASSVEDSYNEQFF.

This chain joins TRBV29-1 and TRBJ2-5, with 8 nucleotides matching TRBD1. This CDR3 comprises 12 residues. Trimming took 7 bases from V and 2 from J; bases not matched to a gene: 3. Germline values: CDR1 SQVTM, CDR2 ANQGSEA. CDR3 nucleotides: TGCAGCGCACGGACAGGGCAAGAGACCCAGTACTTC. As protein: CSARTGQETQYF.

V and J are TRBV9 and TRBJ2-2; 7 bases fit TRBD1. The junction had 7 bases not matched to a gene; V was cut back by 1 base and J by 7 bases. The CDR3 covers 15 residues. Germline V lookup: CDR1 SGDLS, CDR2 YYNGEE. CDR3 in amino acids: CASSVSGGNVGELFF. In DNA, the CDR3 is TGTGCCAGCAGCGTATCAGGGGGTAACGTCGGGGAGCTGTTTTTT.

CDR3 sequence reads: CAWSLGGNQPQHF. As DNA, the CDR3 is TGTGCCTGGAGTTTAGGAGGGAATCAGCCCCAGCATTTT. The V gene is TRBV30, the J gene TRBJ1-5; D call uncertain. CDR1 and CDR2 (germline): GTSNPN, SVGIG (reference sequence). Trimming took 2 bases from V and 4 from J, leaving 9 bases between them. This CDR3 has 13 amino acids.

The chain has TRBV4-1 and TRBJ2-5; the match to TRBD2 covers 7 bases. V lost 5 bases and J lost 2; bases outside the gene matches: 11. CDR3 size: 16 residues. CDR1 and CDR2 from the germline V gene are MGHRA and YSYEKL. The CDR3 spells CASSREGPGLQETQYF. In DNA form, the CDR3 reads TGCGCCAGCAGCAGGGAGGGGCCGGGACTTCAAGAGACCCAGTACTTC.

This clone came up a few times. This chain connects TRBV30 to TRBJ2-1, with 11 bases identical to TRBD2. V lost 0 bases and J lost 6; bases outside the gene matches: 4. In germline, CDR1 is GTSNPN, CDR2 SVGIG (reference sequence). This CDR3 is built from 15 residues. Here the CDR3 DNA reads TGTGCCTGGAGTGTACTAGCGGGAGAGCCCAATGAGCAGTTCTTC. Translated: CAWSVLAGEPNEQFF.

The V call is TRBV28, the J call TRBJ2-5; 11 bases map to TRBD2. The CDR3 spans 17 residues. Per the germline V gene, CDR1 is MDHEN and CDR2 is SYDVKM. V shed 5 bases and J 6 bases; nucleotides not matched to a gene: 14. Here the CDR3 DNA reads TGTGCCAGCAGTCACCCGGGACTAGCGGAACTCGGGAAGACCCAGTACTTC. Residues: CASSHPGLAELGKTQYF.

This rearrangement joins TRBV21-1 to TRBJ2-7; the listed D gene, TRBD2, was not tested against the DNA. TRBV21-1 is designated a pseudogene. The CDR3 consists of 14 residues. The CDR3 protein is CASSKGPSSYEQYV. CDR3 DNA sequence: TGTGCCAGCAGCAAAGGGCCTAGCTCCTACGAGCAGTACGTC.

The chain recombines TRBV28 with TRBJ1-1; 10 bases agree with TRBD1. V lost 1 base, J lost 6 bases, and 8 bases stayed unmatched. The CDR3 is 16 residues long. CDR1 and CDR2 (germline): MDHEN, SYDVKM. The CDR3 here is CASSLLGTGVKSEAFF. Here the CDR3 DNA reads TGTGCCAGCAGTTTATTAGGGACAGGGGTGAAGTCTGAAGCTTTCTTT.

V gene TRBV13 combines with J gene TRBJ2-7, with 9 bases lining up with TRBD2. Germline CDR1 and CDR2: PRHDT and FYEKMQ (reference sequence). This CDR3 region has 16 residues. V shed 3 bases and J 6 bases; nucleotides not matched to a gene: 12. This CDR3 is CASSFGGLALGGEQYF. Written as DNA, the CDR3 is TGTGCCAGCAGCTTCGGGGGACTAGCCCTAGGTGGCGAGCAGTACTTC. Combining the CDR3 with reference TRBV13 and TRBJ2-7 gives the whole variable domain AAGVIQSPRHLIKEKRETATLKCYPIPRHDTVYWYQQGPGQDPQFLISFYEKMQSDKGSIPDRFSAQQFSDYHSELNMSSLELGDSALYFCASSFGGLALGGEQYFGPGTRLTVT.

The chain is built from TRBV4-2 and TRBJ2-1; 10 bases match TRBD2. The CDR3 covers 14 residues. With V trimmed by 4 bases and J by 7 bases, 4 bases remained unmatched. CDR1 is LGHNA and CDR2 is YNFKEQ in the germline V gene. CDR3 amino acids: CASSPTSGLNEQFF. CDR3 bases: TGTGCCAGCAGCCCGACTAGCGGGCTAAATGAGCAGTTCTTC.

This clone was seen once. The chain links TRBV18 to TRBJ1-1, with D possibly matching TRBD1 (6 bases). Trimming stripped 1 base from V and 0 bases from J, with 18 bases between. The CDR3 consists of 18 residues. The germline gives CDR1 KGHSH, CDR2 LQKENI. CDR3 nucleotides: TGTGCCAGCTCACCACGTGCGCAGGGGCTAACTTTGAACACTGAAGCTTTCTTT. It yields the protein CASSPRAQGLTLNTEAFF.

The chain uses TRBV6-2 or TRBV6-3 and TRBJ2-5; 7 bases fit TRBD1. The J segment lost 1 base and the V segment lost 4 bases, leaving 9 bases of the junction unmatched. The CDR3 is 16 amino acids. Germline V gene data show CDR1 as MNHEY and CDR2 as SVGEGT. The CDR3: CASSWITGARQETQYF. The CDR3 DNA follows: TGTGCCAGCAGTTGGATCACAGGGGCCCGCCAAGAGACCCAGTACTTC.

The chain combines TRBV4-2 with TRBJ2-2; 9 bases agree with TRBD2. There are 17 residues in the CDR3. Germline V gene sequence: CDR1 LGHNA, CDR2 YNFKEQ. V gave up 0 bases and J gave up 6 bases; unmatched junction bases: 8. The CDR3 reads CASSQDRLAASPGELFF. CDR3 nucleotide sequence: TGTGCCAGCAGCCAAGACCGACTAGCGGCTTCACCCGGGGAGCTGTTTTTT.